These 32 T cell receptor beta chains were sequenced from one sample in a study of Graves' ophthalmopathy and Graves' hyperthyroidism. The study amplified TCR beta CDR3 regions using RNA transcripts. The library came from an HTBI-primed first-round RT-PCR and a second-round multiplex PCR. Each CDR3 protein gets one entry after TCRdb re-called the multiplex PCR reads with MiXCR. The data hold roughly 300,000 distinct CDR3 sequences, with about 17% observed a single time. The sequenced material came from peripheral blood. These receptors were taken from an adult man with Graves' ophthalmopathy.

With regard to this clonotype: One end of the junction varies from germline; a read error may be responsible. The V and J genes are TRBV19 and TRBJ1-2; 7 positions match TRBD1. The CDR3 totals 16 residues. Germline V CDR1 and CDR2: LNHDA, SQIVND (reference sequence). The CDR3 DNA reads TGTGCCAGTAGTATGGTCCGGAGAGGGGGCAACTATGGCTACATCTTC. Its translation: CASSMVRRGGNYGYIF.

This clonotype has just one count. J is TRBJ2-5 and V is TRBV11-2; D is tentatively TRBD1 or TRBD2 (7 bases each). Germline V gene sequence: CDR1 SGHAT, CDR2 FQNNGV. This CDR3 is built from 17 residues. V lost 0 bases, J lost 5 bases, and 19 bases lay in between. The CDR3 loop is CASSLDLGAGGVETQYF. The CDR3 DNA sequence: TGTGCCAGCAGCTTAGATCTGGGGGCAGGGGGGGTGGAGACCCAGTACTTC.

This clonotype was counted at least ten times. This CDR3 reads CASSDFGTLYTDTQYF. CDR3 nucleotide sequence: TGTGCCAGCAGTGACTTCGGGACTCTCTACACAGATACGCAGTATTTT. V usage is TRBV25-1 and J usage is TRBJ2-3, with a possible D match to TRBD2 (6 bases). This CDR3 region has 16 residues. Germline CDR1 MGHDK, CDR2 SYGVNS. Deletions cut 3 bases from V and 2 bases from J, with 15 bases between. The complete variable domain, with remaining parts taken from reference TRBV25-1 and TRBJ2-3, reads EADIYQTPRYLVIGTGKKITLECSQTMGHDKMYWYQQDPGMELHLIHYSYGVNSTEKGDLSSESTVSRIRTEHFPLTLESARPSHTSQYLCASSDFGTLYTDTQYFGPGTRLTVL.

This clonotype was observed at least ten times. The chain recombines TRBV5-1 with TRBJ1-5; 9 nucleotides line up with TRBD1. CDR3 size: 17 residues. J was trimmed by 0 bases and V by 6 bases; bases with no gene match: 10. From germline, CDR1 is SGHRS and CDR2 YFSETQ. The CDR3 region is CASNRDREAYSNQPQHF. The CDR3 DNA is TGCGCCAGCAATCGGGACAGGGAGGCATATAGCAATCAGCCCCAGCATTTT.

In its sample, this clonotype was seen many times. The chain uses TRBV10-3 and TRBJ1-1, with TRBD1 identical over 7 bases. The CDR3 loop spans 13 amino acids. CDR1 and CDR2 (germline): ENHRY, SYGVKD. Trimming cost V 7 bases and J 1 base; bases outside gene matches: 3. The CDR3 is CAITDRENTEAFF. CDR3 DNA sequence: TGTGCCATCACCGACAGGGAGAACACTGAAGCTTTCTTT.

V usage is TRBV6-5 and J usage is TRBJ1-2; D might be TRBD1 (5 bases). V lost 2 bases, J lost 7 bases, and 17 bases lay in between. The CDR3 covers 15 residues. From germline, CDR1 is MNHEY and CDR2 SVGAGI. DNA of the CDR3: TGTGCCAGCAGTTACCGGGGCCGGGGATCGGGTGGCTACACCTTC. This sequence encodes CASSYRGRGSGGYTF.

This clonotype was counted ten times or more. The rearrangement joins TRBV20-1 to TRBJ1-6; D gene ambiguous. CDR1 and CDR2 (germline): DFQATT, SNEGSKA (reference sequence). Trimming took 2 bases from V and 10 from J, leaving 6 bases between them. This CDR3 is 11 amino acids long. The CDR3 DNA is TGCAGTGCTAGACATCGATCACCCCTCCACTTT. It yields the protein CSARHRSPLHF.

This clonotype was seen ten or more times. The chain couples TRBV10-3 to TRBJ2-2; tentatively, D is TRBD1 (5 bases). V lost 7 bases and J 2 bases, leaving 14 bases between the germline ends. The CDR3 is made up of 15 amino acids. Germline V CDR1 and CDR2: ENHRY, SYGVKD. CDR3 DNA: TGTGCCATCACCTTTGCCAGGGATAACACCGGGGAGCTGTTTTTT. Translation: CAITFARDNTGELFF.

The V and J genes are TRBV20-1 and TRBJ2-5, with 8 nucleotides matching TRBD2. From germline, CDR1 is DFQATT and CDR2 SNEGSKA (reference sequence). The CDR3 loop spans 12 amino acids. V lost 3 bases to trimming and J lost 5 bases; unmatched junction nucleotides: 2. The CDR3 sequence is CSASGTRETQYF. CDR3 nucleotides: TGCAGTGCTAGTGGGACTAGGGAGACCCAGTACTTC.

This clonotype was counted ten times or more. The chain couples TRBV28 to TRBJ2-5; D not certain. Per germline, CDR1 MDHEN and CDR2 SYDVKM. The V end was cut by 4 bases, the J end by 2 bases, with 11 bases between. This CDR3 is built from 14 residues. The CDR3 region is CASSSPRLQETQYF. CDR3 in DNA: TGTGCCAGCAGTTCCCCTCGGTTACAAGAGACCCAGTACTTC.

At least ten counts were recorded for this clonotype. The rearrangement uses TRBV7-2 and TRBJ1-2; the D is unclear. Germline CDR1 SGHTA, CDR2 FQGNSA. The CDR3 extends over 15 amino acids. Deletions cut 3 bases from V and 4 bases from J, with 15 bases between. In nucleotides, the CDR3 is TGTGCCAGCAGCTTCGGACGGGCCGGAACCTATGGCTACACCTTC. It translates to CASSFGRAGTYGYTF.

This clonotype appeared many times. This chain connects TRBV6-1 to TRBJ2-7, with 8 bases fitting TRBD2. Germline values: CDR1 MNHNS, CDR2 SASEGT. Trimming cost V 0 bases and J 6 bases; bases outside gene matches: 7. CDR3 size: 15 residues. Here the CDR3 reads CASSEALAGTGEQYF. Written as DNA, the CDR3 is TGTGCCAGCAGTGAAGCCCTAGCGGGTACAGGCGAGCAGTACTTC.

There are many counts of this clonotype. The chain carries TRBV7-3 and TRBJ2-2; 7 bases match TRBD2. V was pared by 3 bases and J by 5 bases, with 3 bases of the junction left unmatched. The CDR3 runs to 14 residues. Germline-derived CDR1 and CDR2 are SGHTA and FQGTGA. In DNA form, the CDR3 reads TGTGCCAGCAGCTTTGGTAGCGGGACCGGGGAGCTGTTTTTT. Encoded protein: CASSFGSGTGELFF. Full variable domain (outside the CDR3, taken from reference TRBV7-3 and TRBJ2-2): GAGVSQTPSNKVTEKGKYVELRCDPISGHTALYWYRQSLGQGPEFLIYFQGTGAADDSGLPNDRFFAVRPEGSVSTLKIQRTERGDSAVYLCASSFGSGTGELFFGEGSRLTVL.

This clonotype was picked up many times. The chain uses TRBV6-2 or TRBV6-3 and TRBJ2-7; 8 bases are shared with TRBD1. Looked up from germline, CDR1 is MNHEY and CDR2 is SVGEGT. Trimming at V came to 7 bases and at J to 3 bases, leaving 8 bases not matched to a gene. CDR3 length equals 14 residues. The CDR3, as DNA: TGTGCCAGCAACTCCGGGACAGGCTACTACGAGCAGTACTTC. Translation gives CASNSGTGYYEQYF.

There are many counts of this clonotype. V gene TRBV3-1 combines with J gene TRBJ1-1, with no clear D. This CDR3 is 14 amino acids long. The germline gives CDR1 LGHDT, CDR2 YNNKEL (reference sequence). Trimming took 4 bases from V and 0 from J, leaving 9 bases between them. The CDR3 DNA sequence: TGTGCCAGCAGCCCGCCTGCTTTGAACACTGAAGCTTTCTTT. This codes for CASSPPALNTEAFF.

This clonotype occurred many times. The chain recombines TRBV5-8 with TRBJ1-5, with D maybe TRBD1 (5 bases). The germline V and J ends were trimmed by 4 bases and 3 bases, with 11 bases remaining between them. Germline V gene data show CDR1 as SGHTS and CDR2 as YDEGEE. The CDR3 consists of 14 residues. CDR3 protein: CASSHGTYNQPQHF. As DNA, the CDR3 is TGTGCCAGCAGCCACGGGACCTACAATCAGCCCCAGCATTTT.

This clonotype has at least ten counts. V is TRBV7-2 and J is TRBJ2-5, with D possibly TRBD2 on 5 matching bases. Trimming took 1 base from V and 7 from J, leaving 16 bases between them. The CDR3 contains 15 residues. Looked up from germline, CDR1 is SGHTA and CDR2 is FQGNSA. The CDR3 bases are TGTGCCAGCAGCTTAGGAAGGGCTAGCCACGTGACCCAGTACTTC. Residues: CASSLGRASHVTQYF. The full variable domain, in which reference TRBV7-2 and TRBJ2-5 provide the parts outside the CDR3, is GAGVSQSPSNKVTEKGKDVELRCDPISGHTALYWYRQSLGQGLEFLIYFQGNSAPDKSGLPSDRFSAERTGGSVSTLTIQRTQQEDSAVYLCASSLGRASHVTQYFGPGTRLLVL.

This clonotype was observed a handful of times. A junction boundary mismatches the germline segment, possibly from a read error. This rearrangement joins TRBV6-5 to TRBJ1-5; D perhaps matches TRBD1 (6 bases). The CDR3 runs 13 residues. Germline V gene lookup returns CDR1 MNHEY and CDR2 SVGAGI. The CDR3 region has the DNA TGTGCCAGCATTACGGGGCAAGGACAGCCCCAGCTTTTT. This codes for CASITGQGQPQLF.

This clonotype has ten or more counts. DNA of the CDR3: TGTGCCAGCAGACAGGGCGAGACCCAGTACTTC. Translated: CASRQGETQYF. The J gene is TRBJ2-5, the V gene TRBV6-1; a weak D match, TRBD1 (6 bases). The germline gives CDR1 MNHNS, CDR2 SASEGT. The CDR3 covers 11 residues. V lost 6 bases and J lost 5, with 7 bases in between.

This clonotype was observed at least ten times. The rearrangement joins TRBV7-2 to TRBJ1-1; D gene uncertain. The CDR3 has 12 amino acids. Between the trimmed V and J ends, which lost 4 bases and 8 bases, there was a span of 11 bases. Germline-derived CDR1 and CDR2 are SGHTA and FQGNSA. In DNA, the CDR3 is TGTGCCAGCAGCTCACGGTTGACCGAAGCTTTCTTT. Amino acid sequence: CASSSRLTEAFF.

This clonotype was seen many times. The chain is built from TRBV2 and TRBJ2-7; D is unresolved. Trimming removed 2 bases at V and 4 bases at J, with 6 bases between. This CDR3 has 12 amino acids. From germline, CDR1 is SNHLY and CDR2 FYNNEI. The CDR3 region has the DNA TGTGCCAGCAGTGAATCATGGTACGAGCAGTACTTC. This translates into CASSESWYEQYF.

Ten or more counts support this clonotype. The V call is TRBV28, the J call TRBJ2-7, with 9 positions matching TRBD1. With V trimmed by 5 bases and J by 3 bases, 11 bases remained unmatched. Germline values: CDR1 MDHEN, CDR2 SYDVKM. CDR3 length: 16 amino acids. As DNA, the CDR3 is TGTGCCAGCAGTACACCTGGACAGGGGAGCGGCTACGAGCAGTACTTC. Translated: CASSTPGQGSGYEQYF.

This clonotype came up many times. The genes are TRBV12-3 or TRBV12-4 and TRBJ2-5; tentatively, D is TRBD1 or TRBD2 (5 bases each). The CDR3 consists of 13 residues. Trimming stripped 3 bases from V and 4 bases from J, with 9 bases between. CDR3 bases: TGTGCCAGCAGTTTCGAGGGGCCAGAGACCCAGTACTTC. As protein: CASSFEGPETQYF.

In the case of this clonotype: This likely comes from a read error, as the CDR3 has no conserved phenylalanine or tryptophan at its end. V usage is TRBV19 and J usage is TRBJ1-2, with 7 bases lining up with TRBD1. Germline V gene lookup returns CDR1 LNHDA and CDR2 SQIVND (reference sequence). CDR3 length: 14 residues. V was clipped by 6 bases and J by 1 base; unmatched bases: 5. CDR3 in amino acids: CASSPGTDNYGYTL. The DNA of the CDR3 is TGTGCCAGTAGCCCAGGGACAGATAACTATGGCTACACCCTC.

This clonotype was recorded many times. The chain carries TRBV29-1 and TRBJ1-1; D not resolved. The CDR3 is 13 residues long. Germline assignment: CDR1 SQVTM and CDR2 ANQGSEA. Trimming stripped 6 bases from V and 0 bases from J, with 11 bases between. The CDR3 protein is CSVARRLNTEAFF. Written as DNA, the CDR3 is TGCAGCGTGGCCCGGCGCTTGAACACTGAAGCTTTCTTT.

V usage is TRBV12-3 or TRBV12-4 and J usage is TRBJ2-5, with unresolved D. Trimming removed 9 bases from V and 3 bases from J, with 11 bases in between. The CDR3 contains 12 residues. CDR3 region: CASGRVKETQYF. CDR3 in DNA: TGTGCCAGTGGACGCGTTAAAGAGACCCAGTACTTC.

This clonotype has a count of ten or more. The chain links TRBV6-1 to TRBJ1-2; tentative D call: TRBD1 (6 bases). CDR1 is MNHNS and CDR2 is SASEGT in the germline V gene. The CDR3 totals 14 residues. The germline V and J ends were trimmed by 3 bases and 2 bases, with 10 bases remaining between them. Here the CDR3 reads CASSDPGQNYGYTF. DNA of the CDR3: TGTGCCAGCAGTGATCCTGGACAGAACTATGGCTACACCTTC.

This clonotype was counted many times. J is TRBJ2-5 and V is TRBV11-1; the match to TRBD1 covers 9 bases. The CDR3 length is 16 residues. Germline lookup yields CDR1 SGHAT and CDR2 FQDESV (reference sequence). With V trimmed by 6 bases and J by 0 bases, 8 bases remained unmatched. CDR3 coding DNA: TGTGCCAGCAGGCCCGGGACAGGGCGGTACCAAGAGACCCAGTACTTC. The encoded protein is CASRPGTGRYQETQYF.

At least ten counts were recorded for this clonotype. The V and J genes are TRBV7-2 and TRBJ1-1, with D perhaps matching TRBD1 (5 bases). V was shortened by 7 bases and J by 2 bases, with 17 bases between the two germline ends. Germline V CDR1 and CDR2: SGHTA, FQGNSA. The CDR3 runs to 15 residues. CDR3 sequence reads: CASNLVAGVNTEAFF. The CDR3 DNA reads TGTGCCAGCAATTTGGTAGCGGGGGTAAACACTGAAGCTTTCTTT. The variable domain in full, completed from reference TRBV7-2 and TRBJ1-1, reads GAGVSQSPSNKVTEKGKDVELRCDPISGHTALYWYRQSLGQGLEFLIYFQGNSAPDKSGLPSDRFSAERTGGSVSTLTIQRTQQEDSAVYLCASNLVAGVNTEAFFGQGTRLTVV.

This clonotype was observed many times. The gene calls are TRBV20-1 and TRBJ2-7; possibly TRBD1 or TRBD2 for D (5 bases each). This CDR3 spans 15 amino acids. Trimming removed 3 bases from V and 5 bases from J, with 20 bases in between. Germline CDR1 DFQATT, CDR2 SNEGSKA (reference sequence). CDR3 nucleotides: TGCAGTGCTAGCTTGTGGGACCCGCGTGGGCACGAGCAGTACTTC. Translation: CSASLWDPRGHEQYF.

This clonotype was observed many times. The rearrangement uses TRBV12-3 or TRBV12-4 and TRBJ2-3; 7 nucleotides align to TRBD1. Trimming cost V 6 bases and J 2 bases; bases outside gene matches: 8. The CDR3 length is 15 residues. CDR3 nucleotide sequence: TGTGCCAGCAGAGACGACAGGGCTTACACAGATACGCAGTATTTT. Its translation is CASRDDRAYTDTQYF.

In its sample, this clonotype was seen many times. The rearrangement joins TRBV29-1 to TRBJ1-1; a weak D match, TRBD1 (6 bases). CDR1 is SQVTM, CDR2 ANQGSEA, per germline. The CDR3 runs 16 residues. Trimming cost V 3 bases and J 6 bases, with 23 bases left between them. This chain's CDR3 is CSVDLGTTRLLSEAFF. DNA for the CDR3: TGCAGCGTTGATTTGGGGACAACCCGGTTATTGTCTGAAGCTTTCTTT.